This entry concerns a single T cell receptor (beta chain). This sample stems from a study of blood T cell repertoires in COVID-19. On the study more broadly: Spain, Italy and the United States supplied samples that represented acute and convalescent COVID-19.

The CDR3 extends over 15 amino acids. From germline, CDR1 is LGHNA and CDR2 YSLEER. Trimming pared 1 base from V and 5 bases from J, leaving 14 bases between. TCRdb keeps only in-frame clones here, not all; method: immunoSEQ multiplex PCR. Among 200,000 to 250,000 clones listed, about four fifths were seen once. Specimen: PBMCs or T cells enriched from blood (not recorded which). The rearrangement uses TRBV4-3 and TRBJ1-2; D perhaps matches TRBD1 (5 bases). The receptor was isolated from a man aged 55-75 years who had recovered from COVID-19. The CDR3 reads CASSQVESEGYGYTF. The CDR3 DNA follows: TGCGCCAGCAGCCAAGTCGAGTCGGAGGGGTATGGCTACACCTTC.